This TCR beta chain was profiled in a study of blood T cell repertoires in COVID-19. The CDR3 covers 17 residues. Trimming removed 3 bases from V and 0 bases from J, with 15 bases in between. The germline V gene encodes CDR1 MGHDK and CDR2 SYGVNS. Seattle's cohort entered during active infection and was followed longitudinally. Original processing notes: Amplified reference gene primers provided the basis for estimating nucleated cell counts. This table comes from immunoSEQ multiplex PCR, and its TCRdb copy is limited to in-frame clones, with some not included. For V, J and clone size, that table is used; D and trimming come from the DNA. The repertoire includes over 200,000 clones, 80% to 90% of them detected once, and 2.7% sits in the top ten.

The sequence came from a man younger than 45 with COVID-19, enrolled during active disease. This chain joins TRBV25-1 and TRBJ1-3; no clear D gene. Specimen: peripheral blood. The CDR3 here is CASSDRGQTTSGNTIYF. In nucleotides, the CDR3 is TGTGCCAGCAGTGACAGAGGGCAGACGACCTCTGGAAACACCATATATTTT.